The source of this T cell receptor (beta chain) is a study of T cell changes during pregnancy in multiple sclerosis. Generated by immunoSEQ multiplex PCR, the TCRdb table keeps only in-frame clones and is missing some. The data contain about 83,000 clones, 91% of them seen just once; the ten biggest clones take up roughly 3.5%. This clone has just a few counts. This CDR3 region has 15 residues. V lost 5 bases, J lost 3 bases, and 11 bases lay in between. Germline CDR1 and CDR2: SGHVS and FQNEAQ. This TCR was sampled from a female donor in good health, serving as a control in a pregnancy study. Some clones in this sample may be carry-over from other donors' samples. This specimen consisted of PBMCs, obtained in the first trimester of pregnancy. The chain combines TRBV7-8 with TRBJ1-6; D gene uncertain. The CDR3 reads CASSPTPSYNSPLHF. CDR3 sequence (DNA): TGTGCCAGCAGCCCAACCCCGAGCTATAATTCACCCCTCCACTTT.